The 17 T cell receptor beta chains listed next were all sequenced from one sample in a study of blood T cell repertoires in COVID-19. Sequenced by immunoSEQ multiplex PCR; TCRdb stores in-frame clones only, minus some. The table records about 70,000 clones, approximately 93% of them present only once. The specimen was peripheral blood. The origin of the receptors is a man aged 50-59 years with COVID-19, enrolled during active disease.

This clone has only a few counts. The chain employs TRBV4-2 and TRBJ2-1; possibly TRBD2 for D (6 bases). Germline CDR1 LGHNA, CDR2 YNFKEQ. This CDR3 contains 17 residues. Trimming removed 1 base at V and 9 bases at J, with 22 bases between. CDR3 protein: CASSQGSVGEALSEQFF. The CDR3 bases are TGTGCCAGCAGCCAAGGAAGTGTGGGGGAGGCCCTGAGTGAGCAGTTCTTC.

CDR3 region: CASSLGHEQFF. CDR3 bases: TGTGCCAGCAGTTTAGGGCATGAGCAGTTCTTC. The rearrangement links TRBV27 to TRBJ2-1; D not resolved. Trimming stripped 2 bases from V and 8 bases from J, with 4 bases between. The CDR3 runs to 11 residues. Germline V CDR1 and CDR2: MNHEY, SMNVEV (reference sequence).

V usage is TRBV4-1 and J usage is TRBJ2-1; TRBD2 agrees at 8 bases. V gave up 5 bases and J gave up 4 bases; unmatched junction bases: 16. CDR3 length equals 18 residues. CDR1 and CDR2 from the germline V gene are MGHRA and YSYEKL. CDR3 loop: CASSDYRTGTRMYNEQFF. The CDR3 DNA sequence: TGCGCCAGCAGCGACTATCGAACCGGGACTAGGATGTACAATGAGCAGTTCTTC.

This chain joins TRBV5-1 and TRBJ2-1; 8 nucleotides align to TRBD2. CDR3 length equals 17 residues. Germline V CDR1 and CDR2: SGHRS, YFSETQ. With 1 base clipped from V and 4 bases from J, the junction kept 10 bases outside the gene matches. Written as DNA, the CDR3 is TGCGCCAGCAGCTTGTGGGGGGCAGGGACTAGTTACAATGAGCAGTTCTTC. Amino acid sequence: CASSLWGAGTSYNEQFF.

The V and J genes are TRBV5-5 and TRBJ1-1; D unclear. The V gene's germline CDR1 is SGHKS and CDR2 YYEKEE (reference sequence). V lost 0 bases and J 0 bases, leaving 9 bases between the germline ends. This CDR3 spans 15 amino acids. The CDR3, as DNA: TGTGCCAGCAGCTTGGGGGCGCTCTTGAACACTGAAGCTTTCTTT. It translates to CASSLGALLNTEAFF.

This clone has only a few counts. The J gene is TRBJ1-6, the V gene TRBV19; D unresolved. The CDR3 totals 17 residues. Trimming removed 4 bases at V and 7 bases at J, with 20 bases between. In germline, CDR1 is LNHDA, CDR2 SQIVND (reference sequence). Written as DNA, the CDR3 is TGTGCCAGTAGTACCGCTTGGGGAGAGGACGTCAATTCACCCCTCCACTTT. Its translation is CASSTAWGEDVNSPLHF.

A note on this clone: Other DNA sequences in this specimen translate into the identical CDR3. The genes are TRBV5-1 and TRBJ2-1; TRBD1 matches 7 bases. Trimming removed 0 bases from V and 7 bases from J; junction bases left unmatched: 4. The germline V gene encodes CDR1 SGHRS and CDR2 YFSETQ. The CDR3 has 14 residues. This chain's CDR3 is CASSLGQGFNEQFF. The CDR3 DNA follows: TGCGCCAGCAGCTTGGGACAGGGTTTTAATGAGCAGTTCTTC.

Here the CDR3 DNA reads TGCGCCAGCAGGGACTCGTCATCCGTACAGCAGTACGTC. It is translated as CASRDSSSVQQYV. The chain uses TRBV10-2 and TRBJ2-7; perhaps TRBD2 as D (5 bases). V lost 6 bases to trimming and J lost 8 bases, with 17 bases between them. The CDR3 totals 13 residues. The germline CDR1 and CDR2 sequences are WSHSY and SAAADI.

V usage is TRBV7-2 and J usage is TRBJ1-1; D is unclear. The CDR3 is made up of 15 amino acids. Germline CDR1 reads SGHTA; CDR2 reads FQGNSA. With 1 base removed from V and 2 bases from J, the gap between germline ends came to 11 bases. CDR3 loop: CASSLGAEPNTEAFF. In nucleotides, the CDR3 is TGTGCCAGCAGCTTAGGGGCAGAACCCAACACTGAAGCTTTCTTT. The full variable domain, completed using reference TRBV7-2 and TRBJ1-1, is GAGVSQSPSNKVTEKGKDVELRCDPISGHTALYWYRQSLGQGLEFLIYFQGNSAPDKSGLPSDRFSAERTGGSVSTLTIQRTQQEDSAVYLCASSLGAEPNTEAFFGQGTRLTVV.

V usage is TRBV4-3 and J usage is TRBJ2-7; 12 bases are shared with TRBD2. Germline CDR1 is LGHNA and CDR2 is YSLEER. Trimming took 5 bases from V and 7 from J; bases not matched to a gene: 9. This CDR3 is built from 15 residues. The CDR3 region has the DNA TGCGCCAGCAGCGAGCTAGCGGGAGGGCCGGGGGAGCAGTACTTC. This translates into CASSELAGGPGEQYF.

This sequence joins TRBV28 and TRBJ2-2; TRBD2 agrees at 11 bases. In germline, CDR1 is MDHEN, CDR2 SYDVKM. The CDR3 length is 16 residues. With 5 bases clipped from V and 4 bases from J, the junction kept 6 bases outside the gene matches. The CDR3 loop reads CASSPPSGRTTGELFF. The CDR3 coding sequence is TGTGCCAGCAGTCCGCCTAGCGGGAGGACCACCGGGGAGCTGTTTTTT.

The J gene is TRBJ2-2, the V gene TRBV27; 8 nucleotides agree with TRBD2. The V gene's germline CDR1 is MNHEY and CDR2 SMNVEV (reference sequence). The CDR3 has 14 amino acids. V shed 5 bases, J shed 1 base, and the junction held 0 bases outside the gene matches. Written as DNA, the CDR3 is TGTGCCAGCAGTGGGACTAGGAACACCGGGGAGCTGTTTTTT. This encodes CASSGTRNTGELFF.

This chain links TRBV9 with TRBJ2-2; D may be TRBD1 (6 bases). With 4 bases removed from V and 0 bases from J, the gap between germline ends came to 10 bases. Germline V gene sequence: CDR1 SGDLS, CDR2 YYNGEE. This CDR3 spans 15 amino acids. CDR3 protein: CASSPSGANTGELFF. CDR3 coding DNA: TGTGCCAGCAGCCCCTCAGGGGCGAACACCGGGGAGCTGTTTTTT.

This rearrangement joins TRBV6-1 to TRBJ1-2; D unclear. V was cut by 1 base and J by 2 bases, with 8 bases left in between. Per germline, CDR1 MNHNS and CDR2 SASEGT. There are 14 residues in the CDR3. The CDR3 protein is CASSEGSANYGYTF. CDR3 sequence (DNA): TGTGCCAGCAGTGAAGGGTCAGCGAACTATGGCTACACCTTC.

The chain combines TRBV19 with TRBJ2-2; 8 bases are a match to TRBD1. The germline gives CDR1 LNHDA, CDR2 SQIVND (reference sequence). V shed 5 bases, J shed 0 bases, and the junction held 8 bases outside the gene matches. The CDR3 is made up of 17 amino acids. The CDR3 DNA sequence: TGTGCCAGTAGTGGAGCCCCGGGACAGGCGAACACCGGGGAGCTGTTTTTT. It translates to CASSGAPGQANTGELFF.

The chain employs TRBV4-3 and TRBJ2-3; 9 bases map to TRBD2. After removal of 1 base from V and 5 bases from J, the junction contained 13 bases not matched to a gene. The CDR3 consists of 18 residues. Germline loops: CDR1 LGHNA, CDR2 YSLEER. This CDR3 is CASSQGPGLAGAEDTQYF. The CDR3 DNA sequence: TGCGCCAGCAGCCAAGGCCCGGGGTTAGCGGGAGCAGAAGATACGCAGTATTTT.

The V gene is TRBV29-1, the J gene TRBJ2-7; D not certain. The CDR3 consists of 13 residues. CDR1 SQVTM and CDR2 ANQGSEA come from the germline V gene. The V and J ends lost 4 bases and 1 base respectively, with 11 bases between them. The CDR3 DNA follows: TGCAGCGTTGGCTTGGCCGTTTCCTACGAGCAGTACTTC. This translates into CSVGLAVSYEQYF.